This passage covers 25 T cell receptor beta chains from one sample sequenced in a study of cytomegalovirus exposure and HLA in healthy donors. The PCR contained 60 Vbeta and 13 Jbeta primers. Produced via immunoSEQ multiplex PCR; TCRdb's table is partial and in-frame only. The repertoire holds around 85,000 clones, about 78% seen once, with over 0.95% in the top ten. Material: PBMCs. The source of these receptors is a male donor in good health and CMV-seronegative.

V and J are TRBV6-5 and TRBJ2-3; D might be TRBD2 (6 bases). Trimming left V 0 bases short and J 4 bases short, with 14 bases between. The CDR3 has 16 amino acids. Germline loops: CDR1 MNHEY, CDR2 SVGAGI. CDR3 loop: CASSYSNSGGADTQYF. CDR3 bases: TGTGCCAGCAGTTACTCAAATAGCGGAGGGGCAGATACGCAGTATTTT.

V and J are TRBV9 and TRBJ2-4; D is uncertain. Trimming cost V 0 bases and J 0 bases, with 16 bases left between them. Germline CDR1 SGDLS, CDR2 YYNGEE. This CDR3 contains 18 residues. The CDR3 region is CASSVGAPSLLAKNIQYF. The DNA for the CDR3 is TGTGCCAGCAGCGTAGGAGCCCCCTCTTTACTAGCCAAAAACATTCAGTACTTC.

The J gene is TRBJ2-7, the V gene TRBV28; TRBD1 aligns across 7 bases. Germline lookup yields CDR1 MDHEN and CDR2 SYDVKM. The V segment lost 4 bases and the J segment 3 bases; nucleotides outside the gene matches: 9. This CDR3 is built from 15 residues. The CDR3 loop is CASSSPGQYLYEQYF. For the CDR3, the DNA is TGTGCCAGCAGTTCACCGGGACAGTACCTCTACGAGCAGTACTTC. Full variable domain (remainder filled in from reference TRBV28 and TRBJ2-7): DVKVTQSSRYLVKRTGEKVFLECVQDMDHENMFWYRQDPGLGLRLIYFSYDVKMKEKGDIPEGYSVSREKKERFSLILESASTNQTSMYLCASSSPGQYLYEQYFGPGTRLTVT.

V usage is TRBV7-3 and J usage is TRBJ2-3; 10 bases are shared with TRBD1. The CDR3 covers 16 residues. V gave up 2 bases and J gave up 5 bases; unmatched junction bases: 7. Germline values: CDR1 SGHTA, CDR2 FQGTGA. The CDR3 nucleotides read TGTGCCAGCAGCTTAGCGGACAGGGGGTATAAAGATACGCAGTATTTT. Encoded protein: CASSLADRGYKDTQYF.

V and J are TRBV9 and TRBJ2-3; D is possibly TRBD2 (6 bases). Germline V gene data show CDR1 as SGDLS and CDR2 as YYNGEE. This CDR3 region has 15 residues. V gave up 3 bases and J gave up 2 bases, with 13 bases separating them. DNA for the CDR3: TGTGCCAGCAGCGCTGTTTGGGGGGACACAGATACGCAGTATTTT. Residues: CASSAVWGDTDTQYF.

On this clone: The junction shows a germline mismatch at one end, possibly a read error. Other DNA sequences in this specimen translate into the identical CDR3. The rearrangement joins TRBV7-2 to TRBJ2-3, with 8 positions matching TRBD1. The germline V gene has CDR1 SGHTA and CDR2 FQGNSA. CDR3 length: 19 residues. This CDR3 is CASSLVHTGGLIGTDTQYF. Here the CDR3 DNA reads TGCGCCAGCAGCTTAGTACATACAGGGGGACTGATAGGCACAGATACGCAGTATTTT.

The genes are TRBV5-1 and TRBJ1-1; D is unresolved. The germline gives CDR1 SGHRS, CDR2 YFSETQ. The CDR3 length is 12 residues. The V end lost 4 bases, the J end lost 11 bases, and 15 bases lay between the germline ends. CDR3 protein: CASSLSGIEAFF. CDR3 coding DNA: TGCGCCAGCAGCCTGTCCGGGATCGAGGCTTTCTTT.

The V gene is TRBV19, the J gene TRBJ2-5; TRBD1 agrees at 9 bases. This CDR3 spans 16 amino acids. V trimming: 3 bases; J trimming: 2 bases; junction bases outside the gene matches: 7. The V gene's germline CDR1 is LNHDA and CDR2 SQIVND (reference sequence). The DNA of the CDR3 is TGTGCCAGTAGTATTCTTCCGGGACAGGGACAAGAGACCCAGTACTTC. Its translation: CASSILPGQGQETQYF.

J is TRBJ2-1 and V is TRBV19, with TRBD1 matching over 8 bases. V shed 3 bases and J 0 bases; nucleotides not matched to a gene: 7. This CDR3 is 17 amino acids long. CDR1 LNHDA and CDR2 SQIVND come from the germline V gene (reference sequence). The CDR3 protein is CASSIHGQGNSYNEQFF. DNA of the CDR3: TGTGCCAGTAGTATCCACGGACAGGGAAACTCCTACAATGAGCAGTTCTTC.

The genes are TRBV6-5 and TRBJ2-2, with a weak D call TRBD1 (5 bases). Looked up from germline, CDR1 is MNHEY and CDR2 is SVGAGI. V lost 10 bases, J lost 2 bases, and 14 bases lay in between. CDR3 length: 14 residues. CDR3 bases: TGTGCCACCCCGACAGAACAAAACACCGGGGAGCTGTTTTTT. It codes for CATPTEQNTGELFF.

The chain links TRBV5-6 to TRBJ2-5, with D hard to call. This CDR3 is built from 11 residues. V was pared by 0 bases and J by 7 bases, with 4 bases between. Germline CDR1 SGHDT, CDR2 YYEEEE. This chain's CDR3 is CASSLAGTQYF. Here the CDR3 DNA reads TGTGCCAGCAGCTTGGCGGGGACCCAGTACTTC. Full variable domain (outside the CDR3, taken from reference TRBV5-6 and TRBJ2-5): DAGVTQSPTHLIKTRGQQVTLRCSPKSGHDTVSWYQQALGQGPQFIFQYYEEEERQRGNFPDRFSGHQFPNYSSELNVNALLLGDSALYLCASSLAGTQYFGPGTRLLVL.

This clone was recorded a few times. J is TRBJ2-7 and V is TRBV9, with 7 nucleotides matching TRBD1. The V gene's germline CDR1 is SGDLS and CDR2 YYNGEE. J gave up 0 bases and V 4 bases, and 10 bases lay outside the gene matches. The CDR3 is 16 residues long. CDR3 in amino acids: CASSPQGEWNSYEQYF. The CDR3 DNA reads TGTGCCAGCAGCCCTCAGGGGGAGTGGAACTCCTACGAGCAGTACTTC.

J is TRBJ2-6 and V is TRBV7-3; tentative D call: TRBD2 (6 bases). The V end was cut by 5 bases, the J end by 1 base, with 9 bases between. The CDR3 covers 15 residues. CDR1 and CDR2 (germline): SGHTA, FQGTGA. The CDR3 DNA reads TGTGCCAGCAGCCTGACTAGTTCTGGGGCCAACGTCCTGACTTTC. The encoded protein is CASSLTSSGANVLTF.

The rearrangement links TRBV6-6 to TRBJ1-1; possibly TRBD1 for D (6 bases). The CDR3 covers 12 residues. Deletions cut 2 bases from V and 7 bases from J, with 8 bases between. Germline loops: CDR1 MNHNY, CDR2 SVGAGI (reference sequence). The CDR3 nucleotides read TGTGCCAGCAGTTACGGACAGCGTGAAGCTTTCTTT. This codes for CASSYGQREAFF.

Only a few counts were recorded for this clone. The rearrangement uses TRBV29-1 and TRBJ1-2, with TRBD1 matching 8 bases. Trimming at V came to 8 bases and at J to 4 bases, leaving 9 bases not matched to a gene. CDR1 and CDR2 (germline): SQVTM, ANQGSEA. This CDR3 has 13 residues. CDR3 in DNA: TGCAGCACCGGACAGGGAGGATCCTATGGCTACACCTTC. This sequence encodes CSTGQGGSYGYTF.

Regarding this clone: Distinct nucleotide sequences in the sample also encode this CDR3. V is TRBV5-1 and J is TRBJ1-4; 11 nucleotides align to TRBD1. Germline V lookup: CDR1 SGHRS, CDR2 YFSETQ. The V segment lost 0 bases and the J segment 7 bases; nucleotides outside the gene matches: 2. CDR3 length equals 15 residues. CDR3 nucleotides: TGCGCCAGCAGCTTGGGGACAGGGGGCGGTGAAAAACTGTTTTTT. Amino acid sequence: CASSLGTGGGEKLFF.

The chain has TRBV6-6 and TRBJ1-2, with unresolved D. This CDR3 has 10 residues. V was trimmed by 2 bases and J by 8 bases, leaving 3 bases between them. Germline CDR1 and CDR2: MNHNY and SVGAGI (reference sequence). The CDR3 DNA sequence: TGTGCCAGCAGTTACCTCGGCTACACCTTC. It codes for CASSYLGYTF.

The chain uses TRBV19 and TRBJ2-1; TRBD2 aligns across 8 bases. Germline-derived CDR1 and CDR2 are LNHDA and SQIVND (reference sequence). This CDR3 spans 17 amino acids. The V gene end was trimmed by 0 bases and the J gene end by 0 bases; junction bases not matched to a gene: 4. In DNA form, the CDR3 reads TGTGCCAGTAGTATAGAGGCGAGCGGGAGCTCCTACAATGAGCAGTTCTTC. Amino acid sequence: CASSIEASGSSYNEQFF.

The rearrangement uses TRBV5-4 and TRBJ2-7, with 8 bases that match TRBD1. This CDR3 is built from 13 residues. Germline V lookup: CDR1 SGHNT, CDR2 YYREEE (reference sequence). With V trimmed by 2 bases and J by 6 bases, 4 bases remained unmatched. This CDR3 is CASSFTGGSEQYF. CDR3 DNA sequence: TGTGCCAGCAGCTTCACAGGGGGAAGCGAGCAGTACTTC.

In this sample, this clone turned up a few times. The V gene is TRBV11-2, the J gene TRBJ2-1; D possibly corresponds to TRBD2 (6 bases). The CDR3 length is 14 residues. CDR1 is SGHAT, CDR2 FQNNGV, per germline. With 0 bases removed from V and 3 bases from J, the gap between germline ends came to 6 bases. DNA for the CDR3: TGTGCCAGCAGCTTAGAGCGGGACTACAATGAGCAGTTCTTC. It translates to CASSLERDYNEQFF.

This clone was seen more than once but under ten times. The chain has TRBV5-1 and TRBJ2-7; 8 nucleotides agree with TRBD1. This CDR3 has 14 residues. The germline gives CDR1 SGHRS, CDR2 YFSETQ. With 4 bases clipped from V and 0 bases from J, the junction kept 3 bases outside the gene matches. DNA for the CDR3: TGCGCCAGCAGCCGTACAGGGGGCTCCTACGAGCAGTACTTC. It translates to CASSRTGGSYEQYF. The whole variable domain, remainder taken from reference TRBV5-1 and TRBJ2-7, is KAGVTQTPRYLIKTRGQQVTLSCSPISGHRSVSWYQQTPGQGLQFLFEYFSETQRNKGNFPGRFSGRQFSNSRSEMNVSTLELGDSALYLCASSRTGGSYEQYFGPGTRLTVT.

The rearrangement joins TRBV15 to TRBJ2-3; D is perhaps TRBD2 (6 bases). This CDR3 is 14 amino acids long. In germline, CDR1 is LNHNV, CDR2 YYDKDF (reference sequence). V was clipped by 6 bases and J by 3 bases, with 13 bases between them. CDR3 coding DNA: TGTGCCACCAGACGGGGGAGAGGAACAGATACGCAGTATTTT. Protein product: CATRRGRGTDTQYF.

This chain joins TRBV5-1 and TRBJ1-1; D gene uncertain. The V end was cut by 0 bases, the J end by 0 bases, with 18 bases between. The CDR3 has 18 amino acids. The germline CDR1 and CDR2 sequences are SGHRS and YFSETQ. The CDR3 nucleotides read TGCGCCAGCAGCTTGGATGTACAGAATGGTGGCATGAACACTGAAGCTTTCTTT. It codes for CASSLDVQNGGMNTEAFF.

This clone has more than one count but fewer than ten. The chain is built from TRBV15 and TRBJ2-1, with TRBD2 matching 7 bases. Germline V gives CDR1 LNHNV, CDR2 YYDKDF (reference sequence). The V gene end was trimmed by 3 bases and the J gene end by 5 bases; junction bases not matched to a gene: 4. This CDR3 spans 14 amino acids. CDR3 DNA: TGTGCCACCAGCAGTTTGGGACTACACAATGAGCAGTTCTTC. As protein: CATSSLGLHNEQFF.

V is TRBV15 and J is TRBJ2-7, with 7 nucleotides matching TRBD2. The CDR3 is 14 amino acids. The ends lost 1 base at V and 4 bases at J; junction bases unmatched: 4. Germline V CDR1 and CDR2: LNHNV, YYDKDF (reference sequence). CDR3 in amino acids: CATSRGGSGYEQYF. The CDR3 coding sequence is TGTGCCACCAGCAGAGGGGGTAGCGGGTACGAGCAGTACTTC.